This is a list of T cell receptor beta chains from one sample in a study of blood T cell repertoires in COVID-19. Clones were read by immunoSEQ multiplex PCR, and TCRdb kept only the in-frame ones, dropping some. In the table there are hundreds of thousands of clones, more than 75% of which are singletons. Sequencing was performed on PBMCs or T cells enriched from blood (not recorded which). All receptors come from a woman aged 25 to 39 who had recovered from COVID-19. The CDR3 runs from the conserved cysteine through the conserved F or W. Fields, in order: CDR3 length, V gene, clone size, J gene, D gene, CDR3 DNA, CDR3 protein. A D gene is named only where the DNA matches it firmly. The size field is filled for only some rows; it gives once, few, many or a size class.

cdr3_length: 13
v_call: TRBV14
clone_size: NA
j_call: TRBJ1-2
d_call: NA
cdr3_nt: TGTGCCAGCAGCCAAGGGGCAAACTATGGCTACACCTTC
cdr3_aa: CASSQGANYGYTF

cdr3_length: 16
v_call: TRBV18
clone_size: NA
j_call: TRBJ2-2
d_call: NA
cdr3_nt: TGTGCCAGCTCACCGGCGGGACTCGGCAACGGCGGGGAGCTGTTTTTT
cdr3_aa: CASSPAGLGNGGELFF

cdr3_length: 15
v_call: TRBV5-1
clone_size: NA
j_call: TRBJ2-5
d_call: TRBD1
cdr3_nt: TGCGCCAGCAGCTTGGGTAGGACAGGTCAAGAGACCCAGTACTTC
cdr3_aa: CASSLGRTGQETQYF

cdr3_length: 19
v_call: TRBV7-2
clone_size: NA
j_call: TRBJ2-1
d_call: TRBD2
cdr3_nt: TGTGCCAGCAGCTCCGACCCCATCGCAGCGGGAGCTGGGAGCAATGAGCAGTTCTTC
cdr3_aa: CASSSDPIAAGAGSNEQFF

cdr3_length: 17
v_call: TRBV18
clone_size: NA
j_call: TRBJ2-7
d_call: TRBD1
cdr3_nt: TGTGCCAGCTCACCAGGGGACAGCTATAGGAGCTCCTACGAGCAGTACTTC
cdr3_aa: CASSPGDSYRSSYEQYF

cdr3_length: 15
v_call: TRBV28
clone_size: NA
j_call: TRBJ1-1
d_call: NA
cdr3_nt: TGTGCCAGCAGTTCAAGACCCCCGAGCGTGACTGAAGCTTTCTTT
cdr3_aa: CASSSRPPSVTEAFF

cdr3_length: 14
v_call: TRBV27
clone_size: NA
j_call: TRBJ2-5
d_call: TRBD1
cdr3_nt: TGTGCCAGCAGTTTCAGCAGGGGGCAAGAGACCCAGTACTTC
cdr3_aa: CASSFSRGQETQYF

cdr3_length: 13
v_call: TRBV19
clone_size: NA
j_call: TRBJ2-1
d_call: NA
cdr3_nt: TGTGCCAGTAGTACCTCAGGGAACAATGAGCAGTTCTTC
cdr3_aa: CASSTSGNNEQFF

cdr3_length: 14
v_call: TRBV6-2/TRBV6-3
clone_size: NA
j_call: TRBJ1-2
d_call: TRBD1
cdr3_nt: TGTGCCAGCAGTCAGCAGGGGGCAAACTATGGCTACACCTTC
cdr3_aa: CASSQQGANYGYTF

cdr3_length: 15
v_call: TRBV5-6
clone_size: NA
j_call: TRBJ2-3
d_call: TRBD2
cdr3_nt: TGTGCCAGCAGCTGGAGCGGGGGGGCCGTAAATACGCAGTATTTT
cdr3_aa: CASSWSGGAVNTQYF

cdr3_length: 14
v_call: TRBV29-1
clone_size: NA
j_call: TRBJ2-3
d_call: NA
cdr3_nt: TGCAGCGTGGAGACAGGATCTAGCACAGATACGCAGTATTTT
cdr3_aa: CSVETGSSTDTQYF

cdr3_length: 14
v_call: TRBV7-2
clone_size: NA
j_call: TRBJ2-3
d_call: NA
cdr3_nt: TGTGCCAGCCTCCGCAGGGCTAGCACAGATACGCAGTATTTT
cdr3_aa: CASLRRASTDTQYF

cdr3_length: 17
v_call: TRBV28
clone_size: many
j_call: TRBJ2-1
d_call: TRBD2
cdr3_nt: TGTGCCAGCAGTTTGTTAACTAGCGGGAGCTCCTACAATGAGCAGTTCTTC
cdr3_aa: CASSLLTSGSSYNEQFF

cdr3_length: 22
v_call: TRBV15
clone_size: NA
j_call: TRBJ2-1
d_call: TRBD2
cdr3_nt: TGTGCCACCAGCAAAGACAGCGCCTGGGCATGGCTAGCGGGGGACTCCTACAATGAGCAGTTCTTC
cdr3_aa: CATSKDSAWAWLAGDSYNEQFF

cdr3_length: 14
v_call: TRBV4-2
clone_size: NA
j_call: TRBJ2-3
d_call: NA
cdr3_nt: TGTGCCAGCAGCCAAGAGAGACTCGGGGATACGCAGTATTTT
cdr3_aa: CASSQERLGDTQYF

cdr3_length: 15
v_call: TRBV9
clone_size: NA
j_call: TRBJ1-2
d_call: NA
cdr3_nt: TGTGCCAGCAGCTTCGTTGAGGGGGTTAGGAATGGCTACACCTTC
cdr3_aa: CASSFVEGVRNGYTF

cdr3_length: 15
v_call: TRBV2
clone_size: NA
j_call: TRBJ1-3
d_call: NA
cdr3_nt: TGTGCTACCGAAGAGGGGGAGCGCTCTGGAAACACCATATATTTT
cdr3_aa: CATEEGERSGNTIYF

cdr3_length: 18
v_call: TRBV2
clone_size: NA
j_call: TRBJ2-3
d_call: TRBD2
cdr3_nt: TGTGCCAGCAGGGCAATGGGACTAGCGGGGGGAAAAACAGATACGCAGTATTTT
cdr3_aa: CASRAMGLAGGKTDTQYF

cdr3_length: 17
v_call: TRBV19
clone_size: once
j_call: TRBJ1-4
d_call: NA
cdr3_nt: TGTGCCAGTAGTCCTCTCCCAGGGGTTGCAACTAATGAAAAACTGTTTTTT
cdr3_aa: CASSPLPGVATNEKLFF

cdr3_length: 18
v_call: TRBV7-2
clone_size: NA
j_call: TRBJ2-5
d_call: TRBD2
cdr3_nt: TGTGCCAGCAGCCCTCCGAGGGGGACTAGCGGGGTCCAAGAGACCCAGTACTTC
cdr3_aa: CASSPPRGTSGVQETQYF

cdr3_length: 15
v_call: TRBV2
clone_size: NA
j_call: TRBJ1-2
d_call: TRBD1
cdr3_nt: TGTGCCAGCATCGACAGGGCGAAGCCCAACTATGGCTACACCTTC
cdr3_aa: CASIDRAKPNYGYTF

cdr3_length: 13
v_call: TRBV12-5
clone_size: NA
j_call: TRBJ1-1
d_call: NA
cdr3_nt: TGTGCTAGTGGTTTCCAGGAGAACACTGAAGCTTTCTTT
cdr3_aa: CASGFQENTEAFF

cdr3_length: 15
v_call: TRBV27
clone_size: once
j_call: TRBJ1-1
d_call: NA
cdr3_nt: TGTGCCAGCAAGATTTATGGGGCCGCGAACACTGAAGCTTTCTTT
cdr3_aa: CASKIYGAANTEAFF

cdr3_length: 13
v_call: TRBV7-9
clone_size: NA
j_call: TRBJ1-2
d_call: NA
cdr3_nt: TGTGCCAGCAGCCCGGGGAGGGAAGACGGCTACACCTTC
cdr3_aa: CASSPGREDGYTF

cdr3_length: 12
v_call: TRBV27
clone_size: NA
j_call: TRBJ1-1
d_call: TRBD1
cdr3_nt: TGTGCCAGCAGGGGGACAGGGGTTGAAGCTTTCTTT
cdr3_aa: CASRGTGVEAFF

cdr3_length: 13
v_call: TRBV27
clone_size: NA
j_call: TRBJ1-5
d_call: NA
cdr3_nt: TGTGCCAGCAGTTTCACATCAAATCAGCCCCAGCATTTT
cdr3_aa: CASSFTSNQPQHF

cdr3_length: 16
v_call: TRBV5-1
clone_size: NA
j_call: TRBJ2-1
d_call: TRBD2
cdr3_nt: TGCGCCAGCAGCTTGGAGCTAGCGGGAGGATACAATGAGCAGTTCTTC
cdr3_aa: CASSLELAGGYNEQFF

cdr3_length: 13
v_call: TRBV30
clone_size: few
j_call: TRBJ1-1
d_call: NA
cdr3_nt: TGTGCCTGGAGTAGGTCCGGGGACACTGAAGCTTTCTTT
cdr3_aa: CAWSRSGDTEAFF

cdr3_length: 14
v_call: TRBV6-5
clone_size: NA
j_call: TRBJ2-7
d_call: NA
cdr3_nt: TGTGCCAGCAGCTTGAGACCGGACACCTACGAGCAGTACTTC
cdr3_aa: CASSLRPDTYEQYF

cdr3_length: 15
v_call: TRBV5-1
clone_size: NA
j_call: TRBJ2-2
d_call: TRBD1
cdr3_nt: TGCGCCAGCAGCTTTAGACAGGGGAACACCGGGGAGCTGTTTTTT
cdr3_aa: CASSFRQGNTGELFF

cdr3_length: 15
v_call: TRBV19
clone_size: once
j_call: TRBJ1-2
d_call: TRBD1
cdr3_nt: TGTGCCAGTAGTCCAGACAGGGAAGCTAACTATGGCTACACCTTC
cdr3_aa: CASSPDREANYGYTF

cdr3_length: 13
v_call: TRBV19
clone_size: once
j_call: TRBJ1-6
d_call: NA
cdr3_nt: TGTGCCAGTAGTATTGACAGTAATTCACCCCTCCACTTT
cdr3_aa: CASSIDSNSPLHF

cdr3_length: 16
v_call: TRBV7-2
clone_size: many
j_call: TRBJ2-7
d_call: TRBD2
cdr3_nt: TGTGCCAGCAGCTTAGGATCCCGACTAGCGGCCTACGAGCAGTACTTC
cdr3_aa: CASSLGSRLAAYEQYF

cdr3_length: 16
v_call: TRBV5-1
clone_size: NA
j_call: TRBJ2-1
d_call: TRBD2
cdr3_nt: TGCGCCAGCAGCTTGGGAGGTAGCGGGGACTACAATGAGCAGTTCTTC
cdr3_aa: CASSLGGSGDYNEQFF

cdr3_length: 17
v_call: TRBV2
clone_size: NA
j_call: TRBJ1-2
d_call: NA
cdr3_nt: TGTGCCAGCAGTGAGGGGCTGTTGGGCCCTCAAGCCGGTGGCTACACCTTC
cdr3_aa: CASSEGLLGPQAGGYTF

cdr3_length: 13
v_call: TRBV7-2
clone_size: NA
j_call: TRBJ2-7
d_call: NA
cdr3_nt: TGTGCCAGCAGCCGACTAGGGGCTTACGAGCAGTACTTC
cdr3_aa: CASSRLGAYEQYF

cdr3_length: 15
v_call: TRBV19
clone_size: NA
j_call: TRBJ2-7
d_call: NA
cdr3_nt: TGTGCCAGTAGGTCTGGCGGGACCGGCTCCTACGAGCAGTACTTC
cdr3_aa: CASRSGGTGSYEQYF

cdr3_length: 17
v_call: TRBV7-8
clone_size: NA
j_call: TRBJ1-1
d_call: TRBD1
cdr3_nt: TGTGCCAGCAGCCCGAGGACCGGACAGGGTGTGTACACTGAAGCTTTCTTT
cdr3_aa: CASSPRTGQGVYTEAFF

cdr3_length: 14
v_call: TRBV30
clone_size: NA
j_call: TRBJ1-2
d_call: TRBD1
cdr3_nt: TGTGCCTGGATCGGTAGGGGGCCGATCTATGGCTACACCTTC
cdr3_aa: CAWIGRGPIYGYTF

cdr3_length: 15
v_call: TRBV6-5
clone_size: NA
j_call: TRBJ1-5
d_call: NA
cdr3_nt: TGTGCCAGCAGACCTGGGGACAACGACAATCAGCCCCAGCATTTT
cdr3_aa: CASRPGDNDNQPQHF

cdr3_length: 14
v_call: TRBV5-1
clone_size: NA
j_call: TRBJ2-5
d_call: NA
cdr3_nt: TGCGCCAGCAGCTTAGGGGCGACCCAAGAGACCCAGTACTTC
cdr3_aa: CASSLGATQETQYF

cdr3_length: 16
v_call: TRBV5-1
clone_size: NA
j_call: TRBJ2-3
d_call: NA
cdr3_nt: TGCGCCAGCAGCTTGGCCGGAGTAGGAGGGACAGATACGCAGTATTTT
cdr3_aa: CASSLAGVGGTDTQYF

cdr3_length: 15
v_call: TRBV19
clone_size: NA
j_call: TRBJ2-1
d_call: TRBD2
cdr3_nt: TGTGCCAGTAGGATCAGCGGGAGCTCCTACAATGAGCAGTTCTTC
cdr3_aa: CASRISGSSYNEQFF

cdr3_length: 15
v_call: TRBV7-9
clone_size: NA
j_call: TRBJ2-7
d_call: TRBD1
cdr3_nt: TGTGCCAGCAGCTTAGAACAGGGGGTATACTACGAGCAGTACTTC
cdr3_aa: CASSLEQGVYYEQYF

cdr3_length: 15
v_call: TRBV28
clone_size: once
j_call: TRBJ1-6
d_call: NA
cdr3_nt: TGTGCCAGCCGAGGGTTTTTGTTCTCTAATTCACCCCTCCACTTT
cdr3_aa: CASRGFLFSNSPLHF

cdr3_length: 15
v_call: TRBV19
clone_size: NA
j_call: TRBJ1-1
d_call: TRBD1
cdr3_nt: TGTGCCAGTAGCTCGAGACAGGGTCGAGGGACTGAAGCTTTCTTT
cdr3_aa: CASSSRQGRGTEAFF

cdr3_length: 13
v_call: TRBV10-3
clone_size: NA
j_call: TRBJ1-4
d_call: NA
cdr3_nt: TGTGCCATCAGTGAGGGAGTACGTGAAAAACTGTTTTTT
cdr3_aa: CAISEGVREKLFF

cdr3_length: 17
v_call: TRBV27
clone_size: NA
j_call: TRBJ1-6
d_call: TRBD1
cdr3_nt: TGTGCCAGCAGTTTGGGAACGGACAGGGGGAGGAATTCACCCCTCCACTTT
cdr3_aa: CASSLGTDRGRNSPLHF

cdr3_length: 15
v_call: TRBV9
clone_size: NA
j_call: TRBJ2-5
d_call: TRBD2
cdr3_nt: TGTGCCAGCAGCGTAGGTCTAGCGGGGGCTGAGACCCAGTACTTC
cdr3_aa: CASSVGLAGAETQYF

cdr3_length: 14
v_call: TRBV5-6
clone_size: NA
j_call: TRBJ2-2
d_call: TRBD2
cdr3_nt: TGTGCCAGCAGCTCGGGACTATGGGCCGGGGAGCTGTTTTTT
cdr3_aa: CASSSGLWAGELFF

cdr3_length: 16
v_call: TRBV28
clone_size: NA
j_call: TRBJ2-1
d_call: TRBD2
cdr3_nt: TGTGCCAGCAGTTTACTCGCTAGCGGGAAGTACAATGAGCAGTTCTTC
cdr3_aa: CASSLLASGKYNEQFF

cdr3_length: 14
v_call: TRBV3-1/TRBV3-2
clone_size: NA
j_call: TRBJ1-1
d_call: NA
cdr3_nt: TGTGCCAGCAGCCAAGAGGGAGGGAGCTTTGAAGCTTTCTTT
cdr3_aa: CASSQEGGSFEAFF

cdr3_length: 13
v_call: TRBV12-3/TRBV12-4
clone_size: once
j_call: TRBJ1-2
d_call: NA
cdr3_nt: TGTGCCAGCAGTTTCCGAGGGGGCTATGGCTACACCTTC
cdr3_aa: CASSFRGGYGYTF

cdr3_length: 17
v_call: TRBV3-1/TRBV3-2
clone_size: NA
j_call: TRBJ2-5
d_call: TRBD1
cdr3_nt: TGTGCCAGCAGCCAAGTGTTACAGGGGGCGTCTCAAGAGACCCAGTACTTC
cdr3_aa: CASSQVLQGASQETQYF

cdr3_length: 17
v_call: TRBV2
clone_size: NA
j_call: TRBJ1-3
d_call: NA
cdr3_nt: TGTGCCAGCAGTGAGGGGCCAGGATCGAACTCTGGAAACACCATATATTTT
cdr3_aa: CASSEGPGSNSGNTIYF

cdr3_length: 15
v_call: TRBV5-1
clone_size: once
j_call: TRBJ2-3
d_call: TRBD2
cdr3_nt: TGCGCCAGCAGCTCAGTAGCGGGGGCCACAGATACGCAGTATTTT
cdr3_aa: CASSSVAGATDTQYF

cdr3_length: 14
v_call: TRBV6-5
clone_size: NA
j_call: TRBJ1-4
d_call: NA
cdr3_nt: TGTGCCAGCAGGTTGACTCCAACTAATGAAAAACTGTTTTTT
cdr3_aa: CASRLTPTNEKLFF